These 21 T cell receptor beta chains came from one sample sequenced in a study of cytomegalovirus exposure and HLA in healthy donors. Using immunoSEQ multiplex PCR, the repertoire was profiled, and TCRdb retains in-frame clones only, with some absent. The table records about 200,000 clones, 84% of them present only once. Sequenced sample: PBMCs. The source is a woman in her thirties in good health and CMV-seropositive.

This clone appeared a single time. The CDR3 DNA is TGTGCCAGCAGTTACTCCGGGCCGGGAGGAAATCAGCCCCAGCATTTT. Translated: CASSYSGPGGNQPQHF. The chain links TRBV6-5 to TRBJ1-5, with D unclear. Germline V gene lookup returns CDR1 MNHEY and CDR2 SVGAGI. The CDR3 contains 16 residues. The ends were cut back, 0 bases at V and 4 bases at J, with 13 bases in the middle.

J is TRBJ2-5 and V is TRBV5-1; TRBD1 aligns across 9 bases. CDR1 SGHRS and CDR2 YFSETQ come from the germline V gene. Trimming took 4 bases from V and 5 from J; bases not matched to a gene: 6. The CDR3 totals 14 residues. The CDR3 nucleotides are TGCGCCAGCAGCCGGGACAGGGTAGGGGAGACCCAGTACTTC. Amino acid sequence: CASSRDRVGETQYF.

In this sample, this clone turned up a few times. V gene TRBV6-5 combines with J gene TRBJ1-2, with D unresolved. Germline values: CDR1 MNHEY, CDR2 SVGAGI. The CDR3 has 11 amino acids. Trimming shortened V by 5 bases and J by 7 bases, and 8 bases separated the two germline ends. CDR3 in amino acids: CASSDLSGYTF. The CDR3 bases are TGTGCCAGCAGTGACTTATCTGGCTACACCTTC.

The chain has TRBV2 and TRBJ2-3, with D unclear. CDR3 length: 18 residues. V dropped 8 bases and J dropped 1 base, with 25 bases sitting between them. Germline-derived CDR1 and CDR2 are SNHLY and FYNNEI. CDR3 coding DNA: TGTGCCAGCGGAGAGATAATAAAGTCGACCCCAGGCACAGATACGCAGTATTTT. Protein sequence: CASGEIIKSTPGTDTQYF.

V usage is TRBV19 and J usage is TRBJ2-2; D gene uncertain. This CDR3 comprises 13 residues. Trimming took off 1 base at V and 6 bases at J, with 6 bases between the two ends. Per germline, CDR1 LNHDA and CDR2 SQIVND (reference sequence). The CDR3 loop is CASSIGPAGELFF. CDR3 coding DNA: TGTGCCAGTAGTATAGGGCCCGCCGGGGAGCTGTTTTTT.

This clone came up once. The chain employs TRBV7-8 and TRBJ2-2, with a possible D match to TRBD1 (7 bases). The CDR3 covers 16 residues. With 5 bases removed from V and 4 bases from J, the gap between germline ends came to 17 bases. The germline gives CDR1 SGHVS, CDR2 FQNEAQ. The CDR3 here is CASSRRGGGSTGELFF. The CDR3 region has the DNA TGTGCCAGCAGCCGCCGAGGAGGGGGCAGCACCGGGGAGCTGTTTTTT. The full variable domain, in which reference TRBV7-8 and TRBJ2-2 provide the parts outside the CDR3, is GAGVSQSPRYKVAKRGQDVALRCDPISGHVSLFWYQQALGQGPEFLTYFQNEAQLDKSGLPSDRFFAERPEGSVSTLKIQRTQQEDSAVYLCASSRRGGGSTGELFFGEGSRLTVL.

The chain carries TRBV2 and TRBJ2-2, with no clear D. The CDR3 spans 12 residues. Trimming shortened V by 8 bases and J by 2 bases, and 6 bases separated the two germline ends. CDR1 and CDR2 from the germline V gene are SNHLY and FYNNEI. The CDR3 protein is CASERNTGELFF. Here the CDR3 DNA reads TGTGCCAGCGAGCGAAACACCGGGGAGCTGTTTTTT.

This chain uses TRBV5-1 with TRBJ1-3; maybe TRBD1 (6 bases). The V end was cut by 3 bases, the J end by 4 bases, with 11 bases between. This CDR3 is built from 14 residues. Germline CDR1 SGHRS, CDR2 YFSETQ. The CDR3 DNA follows: TGCGCCAGCAGCTCTGAAGGACAGGGAAACACCATATATTTT. It specifies CASSSEGQGNTIYF.

The V and J genes are TRBV5-1 and TRBJ2-5; 7 bases line up with TRBD1. Germline V gene data show CDR1 as SGHRS and CDR2 as YFSETQ. This CDR3 is built from 15 residues. Unmatched junction bases numbered 7, after V lost 5 bases and J lost 0 bases. CDR3 DNA: TGCGCCAGCAGACTGACAGGGACGTACCAAGAGACCCAGTACTTC. Protein product: CASRLTGTYQETQYF.

The chain joins TRBV4-2 to TRBJ1-5; 8 bases fit TRBD1. With 1 base clipped from V and 2 bases from J, the junction kept 13 bases outside the gene matches. The V gene's germline CDR1 is LGHNA and CDR2 YNFKEQ. CDR3 length: 19 residues. As DNA, the CDR3 is TGTGCCAGCAGCCAAGGCTGGACAGGGAAGTCGGTGGGCAATCAGCCCCAGCATTTT. Protein sequence: CASSQGWTGKSVGNQPQHF.

This clone was detected once. This chain links TRBV28 with TRBJ2-1, with unresolved D. CDR1 is MDHEN and CDR2 is SYDVKM in the germline V gene. V was cut by 6 bases and J by 8 bases, with 8 bases left in between. The CDR3 is 11 amino acids. CDR3 nucleotides: TGTGCCAGCAGGGAGAACTATGAGCAGTTCTTC. Protein product: CASRENYEQFF.

V usage is TRBV5-6 and J usage is TRBJ2-7; the match to TRBD1 covers 7 bases. This CDR3 region has 15 residues. Germline loops: CDR1 SGHDT, CDR2 YYEEEE. Germline trimming cut 2 bases from V and 1 base from J; bases unmatched to any gene: 6. The DNA for the CDR3 is TGTGCCAGCAGCTTCCGGGACAGACCATCCTACGAGCAGTACTTC. Translated: CASSFRDRPSYEQYF.

The chain employs TRBV29-1 and TRBJ2-1; D perhaps matches TRBD2 (5 bases). Trimming shortened V by 5 bases and J by 4 bases, and 15 bases separated the two germline ends. The CDR3 sequence is 14 residues long. The V gene's germline CDR1 is SQVTM and CDR2 ANQGSEA. As DNA, the CDR3 is TGCAGCGTTCTTCGTGGACTCCCTTACAATGAGCAGTTCTTC. This sequence encodes CSVLRGLPYNEQFF.

This clone was picked up one time. This CDR3 reads CASSSSEMRSGRLTSQYF. CDR3 sequence (DNA): TGTGCCAGCAGCTCGTCGGAAATGAGGAGCGGGAGGCTGACTAGCCAGTACTTC. The chain has TRBV5-4 and TRBJ2-5, with TRBD2 matching 9 bases. CDR1 and CDR2 (germline): SGHNT, YYREEE (reference sequence). The CDR3 runs 18 residues. V was pared by 3 bases and J by 10 bases, with 22 bases of the junction left unmatched.

V gene TRBV29-1 combines with J gene TRBJ1-2, with 7 bases identical to TRBD1. The CDR3 contains 15 residues. Germline CDR1 reads SQVTM; CDR2 reads ANQGSEA. The V gene end was trimmed by 5 bases and the J gene end by 2 bases; junction bases not matched to a gene: 11. CDR3 nucleotide sequence: TGCAGCGTTTCAGGACAGGTCTTCCAAAACTATGGCTACACCTTC. Translated: CSVSGQVFQNYGYTF.

CDR3 nucleotide sequence: TGCGCCAGCAGCCCGGGACTAGCGGGAATAGATACGCAGTATTTT. Amino acid sequence: CASSPGLAGIDTQYF. This rearrangement joins TRBV5-1 to TRBJ2-3, with 13 bases identical to TRBD2. V was pared by 4 bases and J by 5 bases, with 4 bases of the junction left unmatched. Looked up from germline, CDR1 is SGHRS and CDR2 is YFSETQ. The length of the CDR3 is 15 residues.

This chain links TRBV29-1 with TRBJ2-1; D is undetermined. V was pared by 5 bases and J by 4 bases, with 6 bases between. Germline CDR1 is SQVTM and CDR2 is ANQGSEA. The CDR3 contains 11 residues. The CDR3 DNA is TGCAGCGTTCTGACTTACAATGAGCAGTTCTTC. This gives the protein CSVLTYNEQFF.

The table lists this clone with a few counts. The chain has TRBV28 and TRBJ2-4, with D tentatively TRBD2 (5 bases). This CDR3 spans 14 amino acids. V shed 6 bases and J shed 1 base, with 10 bases lying between them. Germline CDR1 is MDHEN and CDR2 is SYDVKM. CDR3 sequence (DNA): TGTGCCAGCAGCGGAATAGCGGCCAAAAACATTCAGTACTTC. Its translation: CASSGIAAKNIQYF.

This clone was counted only a few times. The genes are TRBV30 and TRBJ1-1, with D possibly matching TRBD1 (5 bases). Germline V gives CDR1 GTSNPN, CDR2 SVGIG (reference sequence). With 8 bases removed from V and 1 base from J, the gap between germline ends came to 11 bases. The length of the CDR3 is 12 residues. CDR3 nucleotide sequence: TGTGCCCGGGGGAATTCGAACACTGAAGCTTTCTTT. This codes for CARGNSNTEAFF.

The DNA of the CDR3 is TGTGCCTGGTCGCTGGCAGGGCCGGAGACAGAAGCTTTCTTT. Protein product: CAWSLAGPETEAFF. V is TRBV30 and J is TRBJ1-1; TRBD1 is a possible D gene (5 bases). The CDR3 runs to 14 residues. CDR1 GTSNPN and CDR2 SVGIG come from the germline V gene (reference sequence). Trimming stripped 5 bases from V and 8 bases from J, with 21 bases between.

The sample holds a few counts of this clone. This chain joins TRBV20-1 and TRBJ1-2, with a weak D call TRBD1 (5 bases). The CDR3 runs to 11 residues. Germline assignment: CDR1 DFQATT and CDR2 SNEGSKA (reference sequence). Deletions cut 3 bases from V and 8 bases from J, with 10 bases between. CDR3 bases: TGCAGTGCTAGGTCTACAGGCGGCTACACCTTC. Translating it yields CSARSTGGYTF.